Following are 18 T cell receptor beta chains from one sample sequenced in a study of blood T cell repertoires in COVID-19. The method was immunoSEQ multiplex PCR; TCRdb's version includes in-frame clones alone and lacks a portion of them. Of about 280,000 clones in the sample, approximately 85% were seen once. The sample taken for sequencing was PBMCs or T cells enriched from blood (not recorded which). Receptor source: a woman in her twenties or thirties who had recovered from COVID-19.

The chain employs TRBV28 and TRBJ1-2, with D maybe TRBD1 (6 bases). V was shortened by 4 bases and J by 4 bases, with 13 bases between the two germline ends. The CDR3 is 14 amino acids. Germline lookup yields CDR1 MDHEN and CDR2 SYDVKM. DNA of the CDR3: TGTGCCAGCAGTTCTACGGACAGATTCTATGGCTACACCTTC. Translated, it gives CASSSTDRFYGYTF.

The chain is built from TRBV15 and TRBJ2-1, with TRBD1 identical over 9 bases. With V trimmed by 2 bases and J by 6 bases, 5 bases remained unmatched. CDR1 LNHNV and CDR2 YYDKDF come from the germline V gene (reference sequence). This CDR3 is 15 amino acids long. This CDR3 reads CATSRSGTGSNEQFF. CDR3 DNA: TGTGCCACCAGCAGATCCGGGACAGGGAGCAATGAGCAGTTCTTC.

This clone was observed once. The chain is built from TRBV13 and TRBJ2-3, with 7 nucleotides matching TRBD2. The CDR3 contains 14 residues. From germline, CDR1 is PRHDT and CDR2 FYEKMQ (reference sequence). Germline trimming cut 5 bases from V and 1 base from J; bases unmatched to any gene: 3. The CDR3 loop is CASSKRGGTDTQYF. CDR3 coding DNA: TGTGCCAGCAGCAAACGGGGGGGCACAGATACGCAGTATTTT. Supplemented by reference TRBV13 and TRBJ2-3, the full variable domain reads AAGVIQSPRHLIKEKRETATLKCYPIPRHDTVYWYQQGPGQDPQFLISFYEKMQSDKGSIPDRFSAQQFSDYHSELNMSSLELGDSALYFCASSKRGGTDTQYFGPGTRLTVL.

CDR3 DNA: TGTGCCAGCAGCCGTGACAGGGGCGAGTTCCAGCCCCAGCATTTT. The encoded protein is CASSRDRGEFQPQHF. J is TRBJ1-5 and V is TRBV7-2; TRBD1 matches 8 bases. Unmatched junction bases numbered 10, after V lost 5 bases and J lost 7 bases. The CDR3 length is 15 residues. Germline-derived CDR1 and CDR2 are SGHTA and FQGNSA. Looking up the rest from reference TRBV7-2 and TRBJ1-5 gives the full variable domain: GAGVSQSPSNKVTEKGKDVELRCDPISGHTALYWYRQSLGQGLEFLIYFQGNSAPDKSGLPSDRFSAERTGGSVSTLTIQRTQQEDSAVYLCASSRDRGEFQPQHFGDGTRLSIL.

The V call is TRBV7-3, the J call TRBJ1-2; possibly TRBD1 for D (5 bases). The CDR3 consists of 14 residues. The germline V gene encodes CDR1 SGHTA and CDR2 FQGTGA. V was trimmed by 4 bases and J by 4 bases, leaving 13 bases between them. This chain's CDR3 is CASSSPGLCYGYTF. The DNA of the CDR3 is TGTGCCAGCAGCTCCCCGGGACTGTGCTATGGCTACACCTTC.

The chain carries TRBV2 and TRBJ2-1; the match to TRBD1 covers 8 bases. In germline, CDR1 is SNHLY, CDR2 FYNNEI. CDR3 length equals 15 residues. V lost 7 bases and J lost 10; bases outside the gene matches: 15. CDR3 sequence (DNA): TGTGCCAGCACCCCAAGTTCAGGGGGCGCGGGGGAGCAGTTCTTC. Amino acid sequence: CASTPSSGGAGEQFF.

The CDR3 nucleotides read TGTGCCAGCAGCTCTGGGGGGAAAGAGACCCAGTACTTC. Translated, it gives CASSSGGKETQYF. The chain recombines TRBV11-2 with TRBJ2-5; D may be TRBD2 (6 bases). The CDR3 loop spans 13 amino acids. Trimming cost V 4 bases and J 3 bases, with 9 bases left between them. Germline V gene sequence: CDR1 SGHAT, CDR2 FQNNGV.

The chain employs TRBV9 and TRBJ1-5, with D uncertain. Germline CDR1 SGDLS, CDR2 YYNGEE. The CDR3 extends over 14 amino acids. The V and J ends lost 4 bases and 7 bases respectively, with 15 bases between them. In DNA, the CDR3 is TGTGCCAGCAGCCACTCCGAGGGTAGGCAGCCCCAGCATTTT. Translating it yields CASSHSEGRQPQHF.

The chain combines TRBV9 with TRBJ1-6, with 8 positions matching TRBD1. Germline loops: CDR1 SGDLS, CDR2 YYNGEE. With V trimmed by 4 bases and J by 8 bases, 8 bases remained unmatched. The CDR3 has 15 amino acids. CDR3 sequence: CASSPRDRSDSPLHF. CDR3 nucleotides: TGTGCCAGCAGCCCCAGGGACAGGTCCGATTCACCCCTCCACTTT.

This clone was counted only a few times. The CDR3 sequence: CASSLVAQLLNSPLHF. DNA for the CDR3: TGTGCCAGCAGTTTAGTCGCGCAGCTACTAAATTCACCCCTCCACTTT. The chain uses TRBV27 and TRBJ1-6; D ambiguous. Germline V gives CDR1 MNHEY, CDR2 SMNVEV (reference sequence). The CDR3 totals 16 residues. V gave up 2 bases and J gave up 7 bases, with 15 bases separating them.

The rearrangement joins TRBV27 to TRBJ2-7; D unresolved. Trimming removed 3 bases from V and 3 bases from J, with 6 bases in between. The CDR3 sequence is 12 residues long. Germline loops: CDR1 MNHEY, CDR2 SMNVEV (reference sequence). CDR3 amino acids: CASSFSLYEQYF. CDR3 DNA sequence: TGTGCCAGCAGTTTCTCCCTCTACGAGCAGTACTTC.

This chain connects TRBV3-1 (or the pseudogene TRBV3-2) to TRBJ1-1; D may be TRBD1 (6 bases). The CDR3 totals 15 residues. Trimming stripped 5 bases from V and 0 bases from J, with 13 bases between. Germline assignment: CDR1 LGHDT and CDR2 YNNKEL (reference sequence). The CDR3 sequence: CASSIRGLMNTEAFF. The CDR3 nucleotides are TGTGCCAGCAGCATAAGGGGGTTGATGAACACTGAAGCTTTCTTT.

This clone turned up a few times. Other DNA sequences in this sample translate to the same CDR3. The chain carries TRBV7-2 and TRBJ1-5; D remains unclear. Germline V gene data show CDR1 as SGHTA and CDR2 as FQGNSA. This CDR3 has 13 residues. Trimming took 1 base from V and 5 from J, leaving 6 bases between them. CDR3 bases: TGTGCCAGCAGCTTAGACAGTTATCAGCCCCAGCATTTT. Translation: CASSLDSYQPQHF.

The genes are TRBV18 and TRBJ2-5; possible D gene TRBD1, 5 bases. CDR1 KGHSH and CDR2 LQKENI come from the germline V gene. CDR3 size: 13 residues. The V end was cut by 10 bases, the J end by 2 bases, with 14 bases between. As DNA, the CDR3 is TGTGCCAACTACAAGGGGCAACAAGAGACCCAGTACTTC. Translation gives CANYKGQQETQYF.

The chain employs TRBV6-5 and TRBJ1-2, with a possible D match to TRBD1 (5 bases). The V end was cut by 2 bases, the J end by 7 bases, with 11 bases between. The CDR3 contains 13 residues. CDR1 and CDR2 (germline): MNHEY, SVGAGI. CDR3 nucleotide sequence: TGTGCCAGCAGTTACAGGGGATCAGCTGGCTACACCTTC. Its protein product is CASSYRGSAGYTF.

The V call is TRBV10-2, the J call TRBJ1-2; TRBD1 matches 8 bases. Germline CDR1 and CDR2: WSHSY and SAAADI. J lost 7 bases, V lost 2 bases, and 3 bases had no gene match. This CDR3 has 13 amino acids. The CDR3 protein is CASSERTGFGYTF. The CDR3, as DNA: TGCGCCAGCAGTGAGAGGACAGGGTTTGGCTACACCTTC.

This sequence joins TRBV5-6 and TRBJ1-5, with TRBD1 identical over 10 bases. Germline V gene lookup returns CDR1 SGHDT and CDR2 YYEEEE. The length of the CDR3 is 15 residues. Losses at the gene ends were 0 bases for V and 7 bases for J; bases not matched to a gene: 4. This CDR3 reads CASSLGRQGAQPQHF. The CDR3 nucleotides are TGTGCCAGCAGCTTGGGGAGACAGGGGGCCCAGCCCCAGCATTTT.

The chain combines TRBV28 with TRBJ2-7; 8 bases align to TRBD2. The V segment lost 1 base and the J segment 1 base; nucleotides outside the gene matches: 9. This CDR3 has 17 amino acids. Per the germline V gene, CDR1 is MDHEN and CDR2 is SYDVKM. CDR3 bases: TGTGCCAGCAGTTTATTCGGGGGGGCGCGTGTATCCTACGAGCAGTACTTC. This encodes CASSLFGGARVSYEQYF.